Listed below are T cell receptor beta chains from one sample, sequenced in a study of T-cell reconstitution after alpha-beta-depleted transplantation in children. TCRdb processed the PCR reads anew with MiXCR; each CDR3 protein has one entry. The table lists about 610,000 distinct CDR3 sequences, about 10% of them singletons, with around 4% in the top ten. Source: PBMCs from the stem cell graft donor, taken from the stem cell graft. These TCRs come from a human donor who donated a stem cell graft to a child with acute myeloid leukemia. Each CDR3 is given with its conserved first and last residue. D genes are given only for firm matches. For some rows the clone size is stated as once, few or many, or as a class when expanded; others skip it.

d_call,v_call,j_call,clone_size,cdr3_nt,cdr3_aa
-,TRBV12-3/TRBV12-4,TRBJ2-5,few,TGTGCCAGCACCCCAGGGGCTATCAGGACCCAGTACTTC,CASTPGAIRTQYF
-,TRBV4-1,TRBJ2-1,many,TGCGCCAGCAGCGCACATTACAATGAGCAGTTCTTC,CASSAHYNEQFF
-,TRBV18,TRBJ2-7,-,TGTGGGAGCCCCTCGACCCACAACGCCTACGAGCAGTACTTC,CGSPSTHNAYEQYF
TRBD2,TRBV6-2/TRBV6-3,TRBJ2-7,many,TGTGCCAGCAGTACGACTAGCGGGAGTTCCTACGAGCAGTACTTC,CASSTTSGSSYEQYF
TRBD1,TRBV20-1,TRBJ1-6,few,TGCAGTGCTAAAACAGGGGGAACAGGATCACCCCTCCACTTT,CSAKTGGTGSPLHF
TRBD2,TRBV20-1,TRBJ2-5,many,TGCAGTGCTAGGAGCGGACTAGCGGGAGATAGAGGAGAGACCCAGTACTTC,CSARSGLAGDRGETQYF
-,TRBV7-3,TRBJ1-6,many,TGTGCCAGCAGCTTAAGAGCCCTCAATAATTCACCCCTCCACTTT,CASSLRALNNSPLHF
TRBD1,TRBV7-6,TRBJ2-5,few,TGTGCCAGCAGCTCCTACAGGGGTGAGACCCAGTACTTC,CASSSYRGETQYF
TRBD2,TRBV15,TRBJ2-5,few,TGTGCCACCAGCAGAGACACGGGACTAGCGACATTC,CATSRDTGLATF
TRBD2,TRBV28,TRBJ2-4,-,TGTGCCAGCAGTTTATGGGGACTAGCGGTAGCCAAAAACATTCAGTACTTC,CASSLWGLAVAKNIQYF
TRBD1,TRBV5-1,TRBJ2-2,-,TGCGCCAGCAGCAAGACCAACAGGGGCGGGGAGCTGTTTTTT,CASSKTNRGGELFF
TRBD1,TRBV9,TRBJ2-5,-,TGTGCCAGCAGCCCTCGACAGGGCGGTGGTTCCGAGACCCAGTACTTC,CASSPRQGGGSETQYF
-,TRBV27,TRBJ2-4,-,TGTGCCAGCAATACTTCACTGCTAGCCAAAAACATTCAGTACTTC,CASNTSLLAKNIQYF
-,TRBV7-3,TRBJ1-1,-,TGTGCCAGCAGCCTCGAAAAGGGGTACACTGAAGCTTTCTTT,CASSLEKGYTEAFF
-,TRBV30,TRBJ2-2,few,TGTGCCTGGAAGATCCATAGCGGGGAGCTGTTTTTT,CAWKIHSGELFF
-,TRBV12-3/TRBV12-4,TRBJ2-7,-,TGTGCCAGCAGTGCCCCGGGCAGGGCCTACGAGCAGTACTTC,CASSAPGRAYEQYF
-,TRBV11-2,TRBJ2-4,-,TGTGCCAGCAGCTTAGATATCACCCGGGGGCAGCTAGCCAAAAACATTCAGTACTTC,CASSLDITRGQLAKNIQYF
-,TRBV20-1,TRBJ1-5,-,TGCAGTGCCAATAGCGGGGGAGATCAGCCCCAGCATTTT,CSANSGGDQPQHF
-,TRBV29-1,TRBJ2-1,few,TGCAGCGTTGAAGGGCTAAGAAATGAGCAGTTCTTC,CSVEGLRNEQFF
TRBD1,TRBV7-9,TRBJ1-2,few,TGTGCCAGCAGCTTAGTGGTACAGGGGGCGTTTGGCTACACCTTC,CASSLVVQGAFGYTF
-,TRBV5-1,TRBJ2-1,few,TGCGCCAGCAGCTTGGGGGGGTACATCAACAATGAGCAGTTCTTC,CASSLGGYINNEQFF
TRBD2,TRBV12-3/TRBV12-4,TRBJ2-1,-,TGTGCCAGCAGGACGACTAGCGGGAATGGGGGTGAGCAGTTCTTC,CASRTTSGNGGEQFF
TRBD2,TRBV14,TRBJ2-1,-,TGTGCCAGCAACACCTTCACTAGCGGGAAAAATGAGCAGTTCTTC,CASNTFTSGKNEQFF
TRBD2,TRBV5-1,TRBJ2-3,few,TGCGCCAGCAGCTTGGATCCGGGGGGGCCCACAGATACGCAGTATTTT,CASSLDPGGPTDTQYF
-,TRBV30,TRBJ1-1,few,TGTGCCTACGATCAGGGCCGGAACACTGAAGCTTTCTTT,CAYDQGRNTEAFF
TRBD2,TRBV6-1,TRBJ2-7,-,TGTGCCAGCAGTAAGCCGGGACTAGAGGTGTGGGAGCAGTACTTC,CASSKPGLEVWEQYF
TRBD2,TRBV7-2,TRBJ2-1,-,TGTGCCAGCAGCCGGACTAGCGGGGTTAGTAATGAGCAGTTCTTC,CASSRTSGVSNEQFF
-,TRBV3-1,TRBJ2-1,few,TGTGCCAGCAGCCAAGTGGACCAGGGCGAGCAGTTCTTC,CASSQVDQGEQFF
-,TRBV28,TRBJ2-3,many,TGTGCCAGCAGTGTACTCACTGTAGGAACAGATACGCAGTATTTT,CASSVLTVGTDTQYF
-,TRBV5-1,TRBJ2-7,-,TGCGCCAGCAGCTTGGACAGACAAACTGGTCACTACGAGCAGTACTTC,CASSLDRQTGHYEQYF
-,TRBV12-3/TRBV12-4,TRBJ1-6,many,TGTGCCAGCAGCCTAGGGCAGGGGCGTTCACCCCTCCACTTT,CASSLGQGRSPLHF